This TCR beta chain was identified during a study of T cell repertoires in cytomegalovirus infection. About the study: It was recently identified HLA-C-restricted and well-studied HLA-B-restricted CMV epitopes that the study used.

In this sample, this clonotype turned up many times. Its antigen is currently unknown. TCRdb reanalysed the reads using MiXCR and keeps one entry per CDR3 protein. Of about 770,000 distinct CDR3 sequences listed, 25% to 35% are singletons. The CDR3 totals 14 residues. The V gene lost 3 bases and the J gene lost 3 bases, with 11 bases spanning the gap. CDR1 is SGHVS, CDR2 FNYEAQ, per germline. The sample was cultured CD8+ T cells from PBMCs, taken from culture after CMV antigen stimulation. This receptor was obtained from a human donor in good health (CMV status not recorded). Some clones in this sample may be carry-over from other donors' samples. The chain employs TRBV7-6 and TRBJ1-1; D perhaps matches TRBD1 (5 bases). The CDR3 region is CASSLAWGDTEAFF. The CDR3 DNA is TGTGCCAGCAGCTTGGCCTGGGGGGACACTGAAGCTTTCTTT.